A single sample is the source of the 3 T cell receptor beta chains below, sequenced in a study of blood T cell repertoires in COVID-19. Using immunoSEQ multiplex PCR, the repertoire was profiled, and TCRdb retains in-frame clones only, with some absent. The sample has just over 150,000 clones, approximately 90% seen once. The source material was peripheral blood. The origin of the receptors is a man aged 30-40 years with COVID-19, enrolled during active disease.

The chain carries TRBV24-1 and TRBJ2-5; 8 bases map to TRBD1. Trimming took 3 bases from V and 1 from J; bases not matched to a gene: 6. CDR3 length: 16 residues. The germline V gene encodes CDR1 KGHDR and CDR2 SFDVKD. The CDR3 here is CATSDPPGQGQETQYF. The CDR3 nucleotides read TGTGCCACCAGTGATCCCCCCGGACAGGGCCAAGAGACCCAGTACTTC.

The V call is TRBV7-2, the J call TRBJ2-7, with TRBD1 matching over 11 bases. The CDR3 has 18 amino acids. Germline trimming cut 2 bases from V and 3 bases from J; bases unmatched to any gene: 12. CDR1 and CDR2 from the germline V gene are SGHTA and FQGNSA. This CDR3 is CASSLKWVKGQGDYEQYF. In DNA, the CDR3 is TGTGCCAGCAGCTTAAAGTGGGTTAAGGGACAGGGGGACTACGAGCAGTACTTC.

The J gene is TRBJ1-5, the V gene TRBV7-2, with 8 nucleotides matching TRBD1. The CDR3 runs 17 residues. In germline, CDR1 is SGHTA, CDR2 FQGNSA. Trimming took 5 bases from V and 7 from J; bases not matched to a gene: 16. CDR3 nucleotides: TGTGCCAGCAGCCCAGTGGGGGGACAGGTGGTCGGGCAGCCCCAGCATTTT. This sequence encodes CASSPVGGQVVGQPQHF. Drawing the rest from reference TRBV7-2 and TRBJ1-5, the complete variable domain is GAGVSQSPSNKVTEKGKDVELRCDPISGHTALYWYRQSLGQGLEFLIYFQGNSAPDKSGLPSDRFSAERTGGSVSTLTIQRTQQEDSAVYLCASSPVGGQVVGQPQHFGDGTRLSIL.